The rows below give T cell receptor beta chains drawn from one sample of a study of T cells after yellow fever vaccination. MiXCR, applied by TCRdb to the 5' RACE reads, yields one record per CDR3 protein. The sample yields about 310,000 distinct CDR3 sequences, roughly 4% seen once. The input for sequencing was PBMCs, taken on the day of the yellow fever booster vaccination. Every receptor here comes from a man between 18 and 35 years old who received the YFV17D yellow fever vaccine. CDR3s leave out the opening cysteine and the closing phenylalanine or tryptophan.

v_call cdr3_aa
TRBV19 ASSAGSSGANVLT
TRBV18 ASSEGGYQPQH
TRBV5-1 ASAPSTRGGTDTQY
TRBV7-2 ASSRGQGYSPLH
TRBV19 ASSIGTLDEQF
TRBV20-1 SAQQGLLVEQY
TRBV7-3 ASSLLGGPGANVLT
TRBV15 ATSRGQGVETQY
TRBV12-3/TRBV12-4 ASRPTGRSETQY
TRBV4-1 ASIGGTGTQY
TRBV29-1 SVEMAVGGDTQY
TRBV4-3 ASSQDQGQGRPYGYT
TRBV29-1 SVERGQGALRTEAF
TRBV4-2 ASSSLAGASTDTQY
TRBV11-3 ASSLGGALGQETQY
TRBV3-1 ASSQDLLSTQY